One sample yielded the 21 T cell receptor beta chains listed below, sequenced in a study of T cells in Graves' hyperthyroidism and ophthalmopathy. Amplification of TCR beta CDR3 regions was performed using RNA transcripts as template. In the first-round RT-PCR of the TCR CDR3, the HTBI primer set was used. TCRdb independently ran MiXCR on the multiplex PCR reads; one entry per CDR3 protein. The sample holds hundreds of thousands of distinct CDR3 sequences, less than 25% seen once. Specimen: blood. These TCRs come from a woman aged 25 to 45 with Graves' ophthalmopathy.

This clonotype was counted ten times or more. The chain combines TRBV29-1 with TRBJ1-2; the D is unclear. Trimming pared 1 base from V and 7 bases from J, leaving 16 bases between. CDR1 is SQVTM, CDR2 ANQGSEA, per germline. The CDR3 is 14 residues long. CDR3 region: CSVEVDQPFLGYTF. In DNA form, the CDR3 reads TGCAGCGTTGAAGTCGACCAGCCCTTCCTTGGCTACACCTTC.

This clonotype appeared a few times. J is TRBJ1-2 and V is TRBV18; perhaps TRBD1 as D (5 bases). The V gene lost 3 bases and the J gene lost 6 bases, with 8 bases spanning the gap. CDR1 is KGHSH and CDR2 is LQKENI in the germline V gene. The CDR3 has 12 amino acids. Here the CDR3 reads CASSPQGHGYTF. DNA for the CDR3: TGTGCCAGCTCACCCCAGGGCCATGGCTACACCTTC.

The chain uses TRBV20-1 and TRBJ1-2; D might be TRBD1 (6 bases). The V and J ends lost 5 bases and 4 bases respectively, with 17 bases between them. CDR3 length equals 14 residues. CDR1 DFQATT and CDR2 SNEGSKA come from the germline V gene (reference sequence). The CDR3 DNA sequence: TGCAGTGCTCCGGACAGCCTTGGCGTCTATGGCTACACCTTC. This sequence encodes CSAPDSLGVYGYTF.

This clonotype was seen ten or more times. The CDR3 DNA is TGTGCCAGCAGTTACCCGAGCATTTATGGGACCCAGTACTTC. Its protein product is CASSYPSIYGTQYF. This sequence joins TRBV6-5 and TRBJ2-5; D not certain. V was cut by 2 bases and J by 7 bases, with 14 bases left in between. The CDR3 has 14 amino acids. Germline V gene lookup returns CDR1 MNHEY and CDR2 SVGAGI.

In its sample, this clonotype was seen many times. The chain joins TRBV7-8 to TRBJ2-7; D uncertain. Trimming removed 1 base at V and 3 bases at J, with 10 bases between. This CDR3 is built from 14 residues. Germline V gives CDR1 SGHVS, CDR2 FQNEAQ. The DNA for the CDR3 is TGTGCCAGCAGCTTAGAGGGCTTCGGCTACGAGCAGTACTTC. Protein product: CASSLEGFGYEQYF.

This clonotype was counted at least ten times. This chain uses TRBV19 with TRBJ1-5; D unresolved. V was shortened by 3 bases and J by 3 bases, with 6 bases between the two germline ends. There are 13 residues in the CDR3. Germline CDR1 LNHDA, CDR2 SQIVND (reference sequence). CDR3 in DNA: TGTGCCAGTAGTATCGGCAACAATCAGCCCCAGCATTTT. This gives the protein CASSIGNNQPQHF.

V and J are TRBV12-3 or TRBV12-4 and TRBJ2-1, with D perhaps given as TRBD1 or TRBD2 (7 bases each). This CDR3 is 15 amino acids long. V was cut by 7 bases and J by 3 bases, with 16 bases left in between. CDR3 coding DNA: TGTGCCAGCACCCAGGGGGGGTACCTCTACAATGAGCAGTTCTTC. Translated: CASTQGGYLYNEQFF.

The chain carries TRBV24-1 and TRBJ1-2; D is possibly TRBD1 (5 bases). The germline gives CDR1 KGHDR, CDR2 SFDVKD. This CDR3 comprises 12 residues. V was clipped by 4 bases and J by 9 bases, with 11 bases between them. This CDR3 reads CATSEQGRRYTF. DNA for the CDR3: TGTGCCACCAGTGAGCAGGGAAGACGCTACACCTTC.

This clonotype was detected only a few times. The chain has TRBV9 and TRBJ1-5; D is ambiguous. Looked up from germline, CDR1 is SGDLS and CDR2 is YYNGEE. The germline V and J ends were trimmed by 2 bases and 1 base, with 10 bases remaining between them. This CDR3 comprises 15 residues. CDR3 residues: CASSVGWRSNQPQHF. The DNA for the CDR3 is TGTGCCAGCAGCGTGGGGTGGAGGAGCAATCAGCCCCAGCATTTT.

Concerning this clonotype itself: Being one base from a much bigger clone, this may be a read error. The CDR3 DNA reads as TGTGCCTGCAGTACCCACAGGGGAAATCAGCCCCAGCATTTT. The encoded protein is CACSTHRGNQPQHF. The gene calls are TRBV27 and TRBJ1-5; TRBD1 matches at 7 bases. The length of the CDR3 is 14 residues. CDR1 and CDR2 from the germline V gene are MNHEY and SMNVEV (reference sequence).

This clonotype showed up many times. This chain links TRBV20-1 with TRBJ1-1, with D uncertain. The germline V gene has CDR1 DFQATT and CDR2 SNEGSKA (reference sequence). The CDR3 loop spans 12 amino acids. The V gene lost 6 bases and the J gene lost 1 base, with 9 bases spanning the gap. This CDR3 reads CSARPENTEAFF. Here the CDR3 DNA reads TGCAGTGCCAGGCCAGAGAACACTGAAGCTTTCTTT.

The genes are TRBV7-2 and TRBJ2-7; a possible D gene is TRBD1 (6 bases). V lost 5 bases to trimming and J lost 3 bases, with 14 bases between them. CDR1 SGHTA and CDR2 FQGNSA come from the germline V gene. The CDR3 is 14 amino acids. CDR3 nucleotide sequence: TGTGCCAGCAGCCGTCCCGGACAGAGCTACGAGCAGTACTTC. As protein: CASSRPGQSYEQYF.

This clonotype was detected ten times or more. This chain links TRBV7-2 with TRBJ2-6; D is ambiguous. The CDR3 totals 16 residues. Germline V gene data show CDR1 as SGHTA and CDR2 as FQGNSA. V lost 0 bases and J 3 bases, leaving 9 bases between the germline ends. The CDR3 protein is CASSLAPKLGANVLTF. The CDR3 coding sequence is TGTGCCAGCAGCTTAGCCCCAAAACTTGGGGCCAACGTCCTGACTTTC. The whole variable domain, filled in from reference TRBV7-2 and TRBJ2-6, reads GAGVSQSPSNKVTEKGKDVELRCDPISGHTALYWYRQSLGQGLEFLIYFQGNSAPDKSGLPSDRFSAERTGGSVSTLTIQRTQQEDSAVYLCASSLAPKLGANVLTFGAGSRLTVL.

Ten or more counts support this clonotype. The chain links TRBV27 to TRBJ1-2; no firm D call. The CDR3 runs 13 residues. V lost 7 bases and J lost 5, with 14 bases in between. Germline lookup yields CDR1 MNHEY and CDR2 SMNVEV (reference sequence). The CDR3 bases are TGTGCCAGCACTCCCCTCGCGGGGTATGGCTACACCTTC. This translates into CASTPLAGYGYTF.

In its sample, this clonotype was seen many times. The chain employs TRBV15 and TRBJ1-1; weak D call: TRBD1 (5 bases). Germline V lookup: CDR1 LNHNV, CDR2 YYDKDF (reference sequence). The length of the CDR3 is 13 residues. V was shortened by 5 bases and J by 1 base, with 8 bases between the two germline ends. CDR3 sequence reads: CATSGQGNTEAFF. In DNA, the CDR3 is TGTGCCACCAGCGGTCAGGGGAACACTGAAGCTTTCTTT.

This clonotype was detected many times. The chain has TRBV6-5 and TRBJ1-5; D unresolved. The ends were cut back, 2 bases at V and 5 bases at J, with 4 bases in the middle. Per the germline V gene, CDR1 is MNHEY and CDR2 is SVGAGI. This CDR3 is 12 amino acids long. The CDR3 region has the DNA TGTGCCAGCAGTTACGGAGATCAGCCCCAGCATTTT. Its translation is CASSYGDQPQHF.

About this clonotype: Germline and junction disagree at one end, which may indicate a read error. The V and J genes are TRBV19 and TRBJ1-1, with 9 bases fitting TRBD1. CDR1 LNHDA and CDR2 SQIVND come from the germline V gene (reference sequence). The CDR3 is 14 amino acids. This chain's CDR3 is CASSPGQGNTEACF. In DNA form, the CDR3 reads TGTGCCAGTAGTCCAGGACAGGGGAACACTGAAGCTTGCTTT.

This clonotype has a handful of counts. One end of the junction is discordant with germline, which a read error may explain. This sequence joins TRBV5-4 and TRBJ1-1, with D possibly being TRBD1 (6 bases). This CDR3 has 16 amino acids. Germline V gene data show CDR1 as SGHNT and CDR2 as YYREEE (reference sequence). CDR3 residues: CASSFWTDHAGTEACF. The CDR3 nucleotides read TGTGCCAGCAGCTTTTGGACAGACCACGCAGGCACTGAAGCTTGCTTT. Drawing the rest from reference TRBV5-4 and TRBJ1-1, the complete variable domain is ETGVTQSPTHLIKTRGQQVTLRCSSQSGHNTVSWYQQALGQGPQFIFQYYREEENGRGNFPPRFSGLQFPNYSSELNVNALELDDSALYLCASSFWTDHAGTEACFGQGTRLTVV.

This clonotype was found many times. The V gene is TRBV7-2, the J gene TRBJ1-2; D call uncertain. Germline assignment: CDR1 SGHTA and CDR2 FQGNSA. This CDR3 comprises 14 residues. V was pared by 1 base and J by 2 bases, with 8 bases between. CDR3 DNA sequence: TGTGCCAGCAGCTTAGTGGTAGGGAACTATGGCTACACCTTC. Protein sequence: CASSLVVGNYGYTF.

The chain couples TRBV19 to TRBJ2-7; 10 nucleotides line up with TRBD1. The V gene end was trimmed by 6 bases and the J gene end by 2 bases; junction bases not matched to a gene: 4. The CDR3 extends over 14 amino acids. Germline V gene lookup returns CDR1 LNHDA and CDR2 SQIVND (reference sequence). This CDR3 is CASRSGTGAYEQYF. Written as DNA, the CDR3 is TGTGCCAGTAGATCCGGGACAGGGGCCTACGAGCAGTACTTC.

There are many counts of this clonotype. The chain joins TRBV11-1 to TRBJ1-2; TRBD1 agrees at 11 bases. The CDR3 is 17 amino acids. CDR1 and CDR2 (germline): SGHAT, FQDESV (reference sequence). With 3 bases clipped from V and 3 bases from J, the junction kept 9 bases outside the gene matches. The CDR3 DNA reads as TGTGCCAGCAGCTTCGAGATACCGGGACAGGGGGACTATGGCTACACCTTC. Amino acid sequence: CASSFEIPGQGDYGYTF.